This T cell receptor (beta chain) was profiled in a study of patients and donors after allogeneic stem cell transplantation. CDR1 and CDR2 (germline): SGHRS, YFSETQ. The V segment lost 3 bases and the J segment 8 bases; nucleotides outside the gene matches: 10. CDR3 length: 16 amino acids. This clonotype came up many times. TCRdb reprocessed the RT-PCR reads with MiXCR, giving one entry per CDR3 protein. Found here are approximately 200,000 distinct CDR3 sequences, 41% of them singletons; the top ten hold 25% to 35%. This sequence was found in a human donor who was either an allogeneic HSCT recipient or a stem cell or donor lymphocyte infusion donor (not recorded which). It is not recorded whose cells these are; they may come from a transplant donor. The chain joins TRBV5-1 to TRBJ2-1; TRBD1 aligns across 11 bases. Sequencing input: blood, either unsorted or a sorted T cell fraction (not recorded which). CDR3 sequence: CASSSGPGQGAYEQFF. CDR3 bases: TGCGCCAGCAGCTCGGGGCCAGGACAGGGGGCCTATGAGCAGTTCTTC.